Following are 15 T cell receptor beta chains from one sample sequenced in a study of T cells after yellow fever vaccination. Each CDR3 protein is one row after TCRdb ran MiXCR on the 5' RACE reads. The table shows 150,000 to 200,000 distinct CDR3 sequences, with approximately 11% occurring only once. The sample here was CD8+ T cells sorted from PBMCs, taken 15 days after the yellow fever booster vaccination. The receptor set was obtained from a man between 18 and 29 years old who received the YFV17D yellow fever vaccine.

This clonotype showed up just a few times. The V gene is TRBV12-3 or TRBV12-4, the J gene TRBJ2-5, with D perhaps TRBD2 (5 bases). With 1 base removed from V and 5 bases from J, the gap between germline ends came to 14 bases. This CDR3 comprises 15 residues. CDR3 sequence: CASSLELAFGETQYF. The CDR3 nucleotides are TGTGCCAGCAGTTTAGAGCTAGCTTTTGGGGAGACCCAGTACTTC.

The gene calls are TRBV5-6 and TRBJ2-3; the match to TRBD1 covers 7 bases. Germline V gene lookup returns CDR1 SGHDT and CDR2 YYEEEE. V trimming: 5 bases; J trimming: 1 base; junction bases outside the gene matches: 4. The CDR3 consists of 14 residues. CDR3 in DNA: TGTGCCAGCAGATATCAGGGGGGCACAGATACGCAGTATTTT. Amino acid sequence: CASRYQGGTDTQYF. Looking up the rest from reference TRBV5-6 and TRBJ2-3 gives the full variable domain: DAGVTQSPTHLIKTRGQQVTLRCSPKSGHDTVSWYQQALGQGPQFIFQYYEEEERQRGNFPDRFSGHQFPNYSSELNVNALLLGDSALYLCASRYQGGTDTQYFGPGTRLTVL.

The table lists this clonotype with a few counts. The chain combines TRBV7-2 with TRBJ1-1; D gene unclear. V lost 0 bases, J lost 2 bases, and 7 bases lay in between. The CDR3 runs 14 residues. From germline, CDR1 is SGHTA and CDR2 FQGNSA. CDR3: CASSLAVGNTEAFF. CDR3 sequence (DNA): TGTGCCAGCAGCTTAGCTGTCGGAAACACTGAAGCTTTCTTT.

A few counts support this clonotype. This chain joins TRBV4-1 and TRBJ2-7, with 12 bases that match TRBD2. The CDR3 is 14 residues long. Germline V CDR1 and CDR2: MGHRA, YSYEKL. The J segment lost 6 bases and the V segment lost 4 bases, leaving 4 bases of the junction unmatched. CDR3 DNA sequence: TGCGCCAGCAGCCCCGGACTAGCGGGGTCCGAGCAGTACGTC. Translating it yields CASSPGLAGSEQYV.

The chain links TRBV5-1 to TRBJ2-7; D remains unclear. The CDR3 is made up of 14 amino acids. Germline assignment: CDR1 SGHRS and CDR2 YFSETQ. V dropped 3 bases and J dropped 3 bases, with 13 bases sitting between them. For the CDR3, the DNA is TGCGCCAGCAGCTGGACGGTTGGCGACTACGAGCAGTACGTC. Its protein is CASSWTVGDYEQYV.

The gene calls are TRBV2 and TRBJ2-7, with 9 positions matching TRBD1. Germline V lookup: CDR1 SNHLY, CDR2 FYNNEI. The CDR3 runs to 13 residues. Germline trimming cut 7 bases from V and 2 bases from J; bases unmatched to any gene: 3. The CDR3, as DNA: TGTGCCAGCACAGGACAGGGGACCTACGAGCAGTACGTC. Translated: CASTGQGTYEQYV.

The rearrangement links TRBV9 to TRBJ2-2; 11 bases map to TRBD2. The germline V gene has CDR1 SGDLS and CDR2 YYNGEE. V gave up 3 bases and J gave up 3 bases; unmatched junction bases: 1. This CDR3 spans 15 amino acids. In DNA, the CDR3 is TGTGCCAGCAGCGCTAGCGGGGGGTACACCGGGGAGCTGTTTTTT. This gives the protein CASSASGGYTGELFF.

This clonotype was picked up many times. The J gene is TRBJ2-3, the V gene TRBV7-2, with 8 nucleotides matching TRBD1. This CDR3 region has 18 residues. J was trimmed by 2 bases and V by 0 bases; bases with no gene match: 10. CDR1 and CDR2 (germline): SGHTA, FQGNSA. CDR3 bases: TGTGCCAGCAGCTTAGCGCCGGCAGGGGGCGCTGTCACAGATACGCAGTATTTT. It encodes CASSLAPAGGAVTDTQYF.

This rearrangement joins TRBV11-2 to TRBJ2-1; 11 nucleotides agree with TRBD2. V lost 5 bases, J lost 7 bases, and 16 bases stayed unmatched. Germline V gives CDR1 SGHAT, CDR2 FQNNGV. The CDR3 is made up of 18 amino acids. The CDR3 DNA is TGTGCCAGCAGCCCCGGGCGAACTAGCGGGGGTGCCCGAAATGAGCAGTTCTTC. Its protein is CASSPGRTSGGARNEQFF.

The table lists this clonotype with a few counts. The V gene is TRBV7-2, the J gene TRBJ2-3; 7 nucleotides line up with TRBD2. Germline V gene data show CDR1 as SGHTA and CDR2 as FQGNSA. This CDR3 is 14 amino acids long. The V segment lost 2 bases and the J segment 4 bases; nucleotides outside the gene matches: 3. CDR3 nucleotide sequence: TGTGCCAGCAGCTTAAGACTAGCCCCAGATACGCAGTATTTT. This gives the protein CASSLRLAPDTQYF.

This chain uses TRBV19 with TRBJ1-2; 9 bases agree with TRBD1. The CDR3 is 12 residues long. With 9 bases clipped from V and 4 bases from J, the junction kept 3 bases outside the gene matches. Germline-derived CDR1 and CDR2 are LNHDA and SQIVND (reference sequence). CDR3 sequence: CASATGGYGYTF. The CDR3 DNA is TGTGCCAGCGCGACAGGGGGCTATGGCTACACCTTC.

The V gene is TRBV5-1, the J gene TRBJ2-7; D gene ambiguous. Trimming stripped 8 bases from V and 3 bases from J, with 15 bases between. The CDR3 loop spans 13 amino acids. The germline V gene has CDR1 SGHRS and CDR2 YFSETQ. The CDR3: CARDTVQDYEQYF. The CDR3 nucleotides read TGCGCCAGAGATACAGTCCAGGACTACGAGCAGTACTTC.

The rearrangement uses TRBV5-1 and TRBJ2-2; D may be TRBD1 (6 bases). CDR3 length: 15 residues. V lost 0 bases, J lost 7 bases, and 13 bases lay in between. Germline CDR1 reads SGHRS; CDR2 reads YFSETQ. The CDR3 sequence is CASSLAGEYSGELFF. CDR3 sequence (DNA): TGCGCCAGCAGCTTGGCAGGGGAGTATAGCGGGGAGCTGTTTTTT.

The chain's CDR3 is CASSQEVFGDRPYEQYF. The CDR3, as DNA: TGCGCCAGCAGCCAAGAGGTATTCGGGGACAGGCCCTACGAGCAGTACTTC. The chain uses TRBV4-1 and TRBJ2-7; 8 nucleotides agree with TRBD1. This CDR3 has 17 amino acids. Germline V CDR1 and CDR2: MGHRA, YSYEKL. The V segment lost 0 bases and the J segment 2 bases; nucleotides outside the gene matches: 9.

The genes are TRBV7-2 and TRBJ2-1; D gene unclear. With 4 bases removed from V and 10 bases from J, the gap between germline ends came to 14 bases. Per germline, CDR1 SGHTA and CDR2 FQGNSA. The CDR3 is made up of 13 amino acids. CDR3 nucleotides: TGTGCCAGCAGCTCTGCCACAGTCTGGGAGCAGTTCTTC. Protein product: CASSSATVWEQFF.